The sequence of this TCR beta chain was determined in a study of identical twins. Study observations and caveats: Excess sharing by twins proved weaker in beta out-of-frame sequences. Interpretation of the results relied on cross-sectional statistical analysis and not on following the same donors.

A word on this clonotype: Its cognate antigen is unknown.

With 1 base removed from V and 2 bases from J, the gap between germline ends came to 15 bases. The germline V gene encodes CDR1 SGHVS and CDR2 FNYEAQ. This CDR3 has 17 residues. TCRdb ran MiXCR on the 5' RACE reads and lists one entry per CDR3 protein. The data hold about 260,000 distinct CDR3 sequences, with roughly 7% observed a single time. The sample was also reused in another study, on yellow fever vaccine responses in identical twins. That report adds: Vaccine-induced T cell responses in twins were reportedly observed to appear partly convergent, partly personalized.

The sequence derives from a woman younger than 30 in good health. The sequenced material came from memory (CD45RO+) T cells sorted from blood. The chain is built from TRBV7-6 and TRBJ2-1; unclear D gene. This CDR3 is CASSLEAVLGPYNEQFF. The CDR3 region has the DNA TGTGCCAGCAGCTTAGAGGCGGTACTGGGCCCCTACAATGAGCAGTTCTTC.